This TCR beta chain was found in a study of radiotherapy plus CTLA-4 blockade in lung cancer. Libraries were prepared by immunoSEQ multiplex PCR; TCRdb keeps only in-frame clonotypes and omits some of them. The repertoire has 90,000 to 95,000 clones, roughly 80% of them found once; the top ten carry 0.65% to 0.9%. The V gene's germline CDR1 is SNHLY and CDR2 FYNNEI. V lost 2 bases and J 6 bases, leaving 11 bases between the germline ends. The CDR3 has 13 residues. Notes on this clone: What it recognizes is unknown.

Whole-study results and caveats: TCR clones originating in tumors grew in number in blood after radiotherapy plus ipilimumab.

The chain joins TRBV2 to TRBJ2-7, with D unresolved. The source was peripheral blood, collected from a patient treated with radiotherapy plus ipilimumab. This receptor was identified in a human donor with non-small cell lung cancer who had stable disease on radiotherapy plus ipilimumab. The CDR3 region is CASSESRPGEQYF. DNA for the CDR3: TGTGCCAGCAGTGAAAGTCGACCCGGCGAGCAGTACTTC.